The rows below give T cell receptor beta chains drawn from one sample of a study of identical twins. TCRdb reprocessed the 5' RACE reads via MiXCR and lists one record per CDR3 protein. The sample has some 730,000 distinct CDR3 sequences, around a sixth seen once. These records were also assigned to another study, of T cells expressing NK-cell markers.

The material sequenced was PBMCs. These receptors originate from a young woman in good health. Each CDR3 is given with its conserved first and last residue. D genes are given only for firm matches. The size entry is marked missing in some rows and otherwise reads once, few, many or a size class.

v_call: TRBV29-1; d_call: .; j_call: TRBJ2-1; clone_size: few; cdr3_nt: TGCAGCGTTAGCTGGCGGGGAACTTACAATGAGCAGTTCTTC; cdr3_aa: CSVSWRGTYNEQFF
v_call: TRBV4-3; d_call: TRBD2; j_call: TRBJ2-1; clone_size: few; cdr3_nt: TGCGCCAGCAGCCAAGACCCGGGACTAGTAAATGAGCAGTTCTTC; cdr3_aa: CASSQDPGLVNEQFF
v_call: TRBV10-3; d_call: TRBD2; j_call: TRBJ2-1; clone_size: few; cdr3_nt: TGTGCCATCAGTGACCCGGGAGGGAGGGATGAGCAGTTCTTC; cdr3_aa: CAISDPGGRDEQFF
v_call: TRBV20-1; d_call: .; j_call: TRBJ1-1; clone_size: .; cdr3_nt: TGCAGTGCTAACAGGGATACGAACACTGAAGCTTTCTTT; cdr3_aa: CSANRDTNTEAFF
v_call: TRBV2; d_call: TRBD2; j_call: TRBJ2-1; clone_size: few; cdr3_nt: TGTGCCTCTCGGGGGGGACCAAACCCGGGCGAGCAGTTCTTC; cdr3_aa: CASRGGPNPGEQFF
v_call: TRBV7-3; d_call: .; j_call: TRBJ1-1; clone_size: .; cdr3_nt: TGTGCCAGCAGCTTAACGCAGGTCACTGAAGCTTTCTTT; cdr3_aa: CASSLTQVTEAFF
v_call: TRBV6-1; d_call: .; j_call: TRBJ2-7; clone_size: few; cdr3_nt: TGTGCCAGCAGTGCCGGGACGGTCCCTCGGGAGCAGTACTTC; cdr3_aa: CASSAGTVPREQYF
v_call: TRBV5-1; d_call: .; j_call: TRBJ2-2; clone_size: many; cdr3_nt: TGTGCCAGCAGCTTGGGGACCACCGGGGAGCTGTTTTTT; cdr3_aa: CASSLGTTGELFF
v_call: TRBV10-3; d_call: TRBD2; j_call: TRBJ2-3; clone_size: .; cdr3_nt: TGTGCCATCAGTGCCCTAGCGGGGGGGTCGACAGATACGCAGTATTTT; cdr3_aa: CAISALAGGSTDTQYF
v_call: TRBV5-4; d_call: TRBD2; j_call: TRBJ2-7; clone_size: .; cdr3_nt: TGTGCCAGCAGCTTGTTCTCTAGCGGGAGAGGGGGCTACGAGCAGTACTTC; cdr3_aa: CASSLFSSGRGGYEQYF
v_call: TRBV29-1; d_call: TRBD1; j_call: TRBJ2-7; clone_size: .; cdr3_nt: TGCAGCGTTGAAGCGGGGACAGGGGGAACCGAGCAGTACTTC; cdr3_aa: CSVEAGTGGTEQYF
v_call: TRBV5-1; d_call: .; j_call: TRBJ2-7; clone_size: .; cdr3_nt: TGCGCCAGTTTAGGGATGGTCTACGAGCAGTACTTC; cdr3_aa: CASLGMVYEQYF
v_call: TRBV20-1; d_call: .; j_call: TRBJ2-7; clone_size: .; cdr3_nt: TGCAGTGCGGAACTAAAGGAGTACGAGCAGTACTTC; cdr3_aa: CSAELKEYEQYF
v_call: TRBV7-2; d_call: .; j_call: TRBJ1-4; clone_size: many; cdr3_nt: TGTGCCAGCAGCTTCGGGGGGGGTGAAAAACTGTTTTTT; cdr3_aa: CASSFGGGEKLFF
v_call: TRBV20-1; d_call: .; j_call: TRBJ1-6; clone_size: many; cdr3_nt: TGCAGTGCTAGAGATCAATTTAATTCACCCCTCCACTTT; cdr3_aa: CSARDQFNSPLHF
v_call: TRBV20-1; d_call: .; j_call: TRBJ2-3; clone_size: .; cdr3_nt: TGCAGTGCTAGAGATGGCAGGGTGGGGGATACGCAGTATTTT; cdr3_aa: CSARDGRVGDTQYF
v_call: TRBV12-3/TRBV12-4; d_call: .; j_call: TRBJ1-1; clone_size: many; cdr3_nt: TGTGCCAGCGGCCAGGGTCGTCCTGAAGCTTTCTTT; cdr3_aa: CASGQGRPEAFF
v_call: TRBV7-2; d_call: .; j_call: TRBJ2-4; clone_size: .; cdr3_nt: TGTGCCAGCAGTCCGGTGGGGCGGCTCTGGTACTTC; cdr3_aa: CASSPVGRLWYF
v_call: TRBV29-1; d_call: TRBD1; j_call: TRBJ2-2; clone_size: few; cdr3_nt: TGCAGCGTTTCACCGGGACAGGGCACCGGGGAGCTGTTTTTT; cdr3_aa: CSVSPGQGTGELFF
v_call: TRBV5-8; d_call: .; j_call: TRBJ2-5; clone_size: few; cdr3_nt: TGTGCCAGCAGCATGTCTAGCGCCCCGGGGACCCAGTACTTC; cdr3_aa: CASSMSSAPGTQYF
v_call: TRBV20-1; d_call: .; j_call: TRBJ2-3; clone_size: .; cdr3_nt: TGCAGTGCTAGCCTTGTGGGACACCGAATCAATACAGATACGCAGTATTTT; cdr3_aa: CSASLVGHRINTDTQYF
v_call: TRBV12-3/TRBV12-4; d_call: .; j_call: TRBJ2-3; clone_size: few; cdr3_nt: TGTGCCAGCAGTCCCGCCAGGGTCACAGATACGCAGTATTTT; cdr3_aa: CASSPARVTDTQYF
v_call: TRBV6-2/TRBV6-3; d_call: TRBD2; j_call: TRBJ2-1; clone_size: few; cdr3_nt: TGTGCCAGCAGTACCCTAGCGGGAGTCGACAATGAGCAGTTCTTC; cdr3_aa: CASSTLAGVDNEQFF
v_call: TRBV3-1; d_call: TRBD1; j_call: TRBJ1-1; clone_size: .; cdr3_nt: TGTGCCAGCTGCGGACAGACAGGGCCTGAAGCTTTCTTT; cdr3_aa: CASCGQTGPEAFF
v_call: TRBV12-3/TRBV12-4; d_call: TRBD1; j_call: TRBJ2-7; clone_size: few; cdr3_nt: TGTGCCAGCAGTTTGGGGACAGGGCCGGACTACGAGCAGTACTTC; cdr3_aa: CASSLGTGPDYEQYF
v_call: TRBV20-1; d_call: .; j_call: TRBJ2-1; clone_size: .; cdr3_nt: TGCAGTGCTAGAGATCCCGACAGGCCGTGGGGGATCTTC; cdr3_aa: CSARDPDRPWGIF
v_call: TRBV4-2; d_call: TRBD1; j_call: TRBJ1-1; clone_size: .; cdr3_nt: TGTGCCAGCAGCCAAGATCTATACATGGGGACAGGTGAAGCTTTCTTT; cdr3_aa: CASSQDLYMGTGEAFF
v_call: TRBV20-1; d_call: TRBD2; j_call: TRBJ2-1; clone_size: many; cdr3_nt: TGCAGTGCTAGGCGGGGGGACTCCTACAATGAGCAGTTCTTC; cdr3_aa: CSARRGDSYNEQFF
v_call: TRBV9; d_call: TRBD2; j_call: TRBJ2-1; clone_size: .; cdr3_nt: TGTGCCAGCAGCGTGGCTAGCGGGAGGGCCAATGAGCAGTTCTTC; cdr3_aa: CASSVASGRANEQFF
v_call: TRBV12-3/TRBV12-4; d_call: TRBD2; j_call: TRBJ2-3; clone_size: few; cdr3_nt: TGTGCCAGCAGTTTAGGTAGCGGGGCGTTCACAGATACGCAGTATTTT; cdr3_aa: CASSLGSGAFTDTQYF
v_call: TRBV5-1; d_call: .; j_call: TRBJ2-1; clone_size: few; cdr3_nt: TGCGCCAGCAGGACTGGGGTTGGAGGCAATGAGCAGTTCTTC; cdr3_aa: CASRTGVGGNEQFF
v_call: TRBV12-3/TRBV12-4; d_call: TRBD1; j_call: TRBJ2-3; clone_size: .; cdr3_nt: TGTGCCAGCAGTTTAGCGGAGGGGACAGGGATCACTACGCAGTATTTT; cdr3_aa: CASSLAEGTGITTQYF
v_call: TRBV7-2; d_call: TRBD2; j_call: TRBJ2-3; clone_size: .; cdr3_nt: TGTGCCAGCAGCTTAGAACTAGCGGGGTCGGGAGATACGCAGTATTTT; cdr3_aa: CASSLELAGSGDTQYF
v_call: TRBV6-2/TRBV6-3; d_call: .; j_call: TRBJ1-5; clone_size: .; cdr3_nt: TGTGCCAGCAGCGGGCAGACCTATCAGCCCCAGCATTTT; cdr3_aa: CASSGQTYQPQHF
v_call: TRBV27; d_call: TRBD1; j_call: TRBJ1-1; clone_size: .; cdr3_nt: TGTGCCAGCACGGACTCGGGACAGGGGAGGACTGAAGCTTTCTTT; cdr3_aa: CASTDSGQGRTEAFF
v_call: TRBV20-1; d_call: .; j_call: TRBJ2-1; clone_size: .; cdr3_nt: TGCAGTGCTGTTAAGGACTCCTACAATGAGCAGTTCTTC; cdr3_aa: CSAVKDSYNEQFF
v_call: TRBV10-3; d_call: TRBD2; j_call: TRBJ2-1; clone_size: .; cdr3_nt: TGTGCCGCCACTAGCGGGGCCTACAATGAGCAGTTCTTC; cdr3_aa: CAATSGAYNEQFF
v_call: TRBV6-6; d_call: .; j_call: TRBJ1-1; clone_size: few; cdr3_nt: TGTGCCAGCAGACACGAGATGAACACTGAAGCTTTCTTT; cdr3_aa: CASRHEMNTEAFF
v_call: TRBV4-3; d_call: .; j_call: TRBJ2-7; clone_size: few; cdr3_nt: TGCGCCAGCAGCCAAGAAGTAAGTCACTCCTACGAGCAGTACTTC; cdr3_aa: CASSQEVSHSYEQYF
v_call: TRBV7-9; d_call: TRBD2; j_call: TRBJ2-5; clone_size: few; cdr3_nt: TGTGCCAGCAGCTCGACTAGCGGAGAGACCCAGTACTTC; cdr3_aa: CASSSTSGETQYF
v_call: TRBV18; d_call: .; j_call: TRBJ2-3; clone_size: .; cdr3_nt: TGTGCCAGCTCACCATCCAGGAGGGAAGATACGCAGTATTTT; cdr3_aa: CASSPSRREDTQYF
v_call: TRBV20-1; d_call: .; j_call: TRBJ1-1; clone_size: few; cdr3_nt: TGCAGTGCCCCCCGGGGCGTGAACACTGAAGCTTTCTTT; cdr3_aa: CSAPRGVNTEAFF
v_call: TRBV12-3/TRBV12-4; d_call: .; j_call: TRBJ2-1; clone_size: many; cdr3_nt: TGTGCCAGCAGTTTTGGCCTGAACAATGAGCAGTTCTTC; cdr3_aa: CASSFGLNNEQFF
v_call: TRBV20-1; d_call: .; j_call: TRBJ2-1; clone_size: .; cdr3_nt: TGCAGTGCTAGAGGGGACCACTACAATGAGCAGTTCTTC; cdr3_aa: CSARGDHYNEQFF
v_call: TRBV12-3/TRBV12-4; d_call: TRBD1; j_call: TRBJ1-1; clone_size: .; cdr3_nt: TGTGCCAGCAGAGACAGGGAGACGAACACTGAAGCTTTCTTT; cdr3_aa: CASRDRETNTEAFF